This passage covers 32 T cell receptor beta chains from one sample sequenced in a study of T cells in tuberculosis. TCRdb's copy holds only in-frame clones and misses some; the assay was immunoSEQ multiplex PCR. The table has tens of thousands of clones, 97% seen once. The specimen sequenced was PBMCs. The receptors stem from a donor between 10 and 29 years old with latent tuberculosis or without tuberculosis infection.

This clone appeared once. V gene TRBV2 combines with J gene TRBJ1-3; D is unclear. Trimming took off 4 bases at V and 4 bases at J, with 11 bases between the two ends. Germline CDR1 reads SNHLY; CDR2 reads FYNNEI. The CDR3 covers 14 residues. Here the CDR3 reads CASSGMGAGNTIYF. The DNA for the CDR3 is TGTGCCAGCAGTGGAATGGGAGCCGGAAACACCATATATTTT. The full variable domain, with the rest looked up from reference TRBV2 and TRBJ1-3, is EPEVTQTPSHQVTQMGQEVILRCVPISNHLYFYWYRQILGQKVEFLVSFYNNEISEKSEIFDDQFSVERPDGSNFTLKIRSTKLEDSAMYFCASSGMGAGNTIYFGEGSWLTVV.

The V gene is TRBV6-1, the J gene TRBJ1-1; tentative D call: TRBD1 (5 bases). Deletions cut 3 bases from V and 6 bases from J, with 11 bases between. Germline assignment: CDR1 MNHNS and CDR2 SASEGT. The CDR3 consists of 13 residues. This CDR3 is CASSEGGSAEAFF. Here the CDR3 DNA reads TGTGCCAGCAGTGAGGGGGGATCGGCTGAAGCTTTCTTT.

This chain links TRBV28 with TRBJ2-2; 9 bases fit TRBD2. Per the germline V gene, CDR1 is MDHEN and CDR2 is SYDVKM. J was trimmed by 8 bases and V by 2 bases; bases with no gene match: 6. The CDR3 is made up of 15 amino acids. The CDR3 DNA reads TGTGCCAGCAGTTTAGCGGGAGGGGTCGGAGGGGAGCTGTTTTTT. Residues: CASSLAGGVGGELFF.

The chain couples TRBV27 to TRBJ2-5, with 9 positions matching TRBD1. V was pared by 5 bases and J by 2 bases, with 3 bases of the junction left unmatched. Germline V lookup: CDR1 MNHEY, CDR2 SMNVEV (reference sequence). This CDR3 comprises 14 residues. CDR3 sequence (DNA): TGTGCCAGCAGTCTAGGACAGGGGCAAGAGACCCAGTACTTC. Its protein is CASSLGQGQETQYF.

The J gene is TRBJ2-7, the V gene TRBV2; D unresolved. CDR1 and CDR2 (germline): SNHLY, FYNNEI. CDR3 length equals 11 residues. V was pared by 4 bases and J by 6 bases, with 7 bases between. This chain's CDR3 is CASSALSEQYF. The CDR3 DNA is TGTGCCAGCAGTGCGCTGAGCGAGCAGTACTTC.

This chain links TRBV7-8 with TRBJ1-1; the D gene is possibly TRBD1 (6 bases). V dropped 5 bases and J dropped 5 bases, with 12 bases sitting between them. The CDR3 is 13 amino acids. Per germline, CDR1 SGHVS and CDR2 FQNEAQ. CDR3 residues: CASSNTGNTEAFF. CDR3 bases: TGTGCCAGCAGCAATACAGGGAATACTGAAGCTTTCTTT.

The rearrangement joins TRBV7-8 to TRBJ2-1; D call uncertain. Trimming cost V 3 bases and J 3 bases, with 9 bases left between them. This CDR3 spans 14 amino acids. Per the germline V gene, CDR1 is SGHVS and CDR2 is FQNEAQ. The CDR3 bases are TGTGCCAGCAGCTTTAGAGATTTCTACAATGAGCAGTTCTTC. Amino acids: CASSFRDFYNEQFF.

The chain is built from TRBV19 and TRBJ2-7, with D possibly being TRBD2 (6 bases). The CDR3 runs 14 residues. Germline lookup yields CDR1 LNHDA and CDR2 SQIVND (reference sequence). The V gene lost 5 bases and the J gene lost 5 bases, with 16 bases spanning the gap. The CDR3: CASSQTSMAHEQYF. In DNA form, the CDR3 reads TGTGCCAGTAGTCAGACTAGTATGGCGCACGAGCAGTACTTC.

The chain employs TRBV21-1 and TRBJ1-1; no DNA check was done on the table's D call, TRBD1. TRBV21-1 is classified as a pseudogene. The CDR3 runs to 16 residues. CDR3: CASSNGDSPKDTEAFF. CDR3 nucleotides: TGTGCCAGCAGCAACGGGGACAGCCCCAAGGACACTGAAGCTTTCTTT.

This clone came up once. The chain recombines TRBV25-1 with TRBJ2-5; unclear D gene. The CDR3 spans 11 residues. The V end was cut by 6 bases, the J end by 7 bases, with 9 bases between. Germline CDR1 reads MGHDK; CDR2 reads SYGVNS. The CDR3 DNA reads as TGTGCCAGCAGACAGATTGCGACCCAGTACTTC. It yields the protein CASRQIATQYF.

The CDR3 DNA follows: TGTGCCAGCAGCCCGGGACAGGGGGTTTCTGGGGCCAACGTCCTGACTTTC. Translated, it gives CASSPGQGVSGANVLTF. The chain links TRBV7-9 to TRBJ2-6; 11 positions agree with TRBD1. Germline V gives CDR1 SEHNR, CDR2 FQNEAQ (reference sequence). This CDR3 is 17 amino acids long. The J segment lost 1 base and the V segment lost 5 bases, leaving 4 bases of the junction unmatched.

The V gene is TRBV6-1, the J gene TRBJ1-2, with TRBD1 matching over 11 bases. The J segment lost 6 bases and the V segment lost 4 bases, leaving 10 bases of the junction unmatched. The CDR3 runs 16 residues. Germline V CDR1 and CDR2: MNHNS, SASEGT. CDR3 nucleotides: TGTGCCAGCAGTGCAACCGGGACAGGGGGTACCAATGGCTACACCTTC. Amino acid sequence: CASSATGTGGTNGYTF.

J is TRBJ1-2 and V is TRBV19, with D unresolved. CDR1 is LNHDA, CDR2 SQIVND, per germline (reference sequence). Trimming shortened V by 7 bases and J by 5 bases, and 11 bases separated the two germline ends. The CDR3 length is 12 residues. Written as DNA, the CDR3 is TGTGCCAGTACCCGGACGGGATATGGCTACACCTTC. Translation gives CASTRTGYGYTF.

In nucleotides, the CDR3 is TGCGCCAGCAGCCTCAGAGGTGGGAATTCACCCCTCCACTTT. It translates to CASSLRGGNSPLHF. The gene calls are TRBV4-3 and TRBJ1-6, with D hard to call. Per the germline V gene, CDR1 is LGHNA and CDR2 is YSLEER. The CDR3 contains 14 residues. Trimming left V 4 bases short and J 7 bases short, with 11 bases between.

This clone has just one count. The genes are TRBV30 and TRBJ2-5, with D possibly TRBD1 on 6 matching bases. The length of the CDR3 is 18 residues. V lost 0 bases and J 5 bases, leaving 25 bases between the germline ends. Germline loops: CDR1 GTSNPN, CDR2 SVGIG (reference sequence). CDR3 coding DNA: TGTGCCTGGAGTGTACAGTGGGGTAGTTACAGGGAGAGGGAGACCCAGTACTTC. Translating gives CAWSVQWGSYRERETQYF. The full variable domain, its missing parts supplied by reference TRBV30 and TRBJ2-5, is SQTIHQWPATLVQPVGSPLSLECTVEGTSNPNLYWYRQAAGRGLQLLFYSVGIGQISSEVPQNLSASRPQDRQFILSSKKLLLSDSGFYLCAWSVQWGSYRERETQYFGPGTRLLVL.

The chain combines TRBV9 with TRBJ2-1; 9 bases are a match to TRBD2. The junction had 4 bases not matched to a gene; V was cut back by 4 bases and J by 2 bases. CDR1 is SGDLS and CDR2 is YYNGEE in the germline V gene. This CDR3 comprises 15 residues. CDR3 in amino acids: CASSFSGGPYNEQFF. The CDR3 nucleotides are TGTGCCAGCAGCTTTAGCGGGGGCCCCTACAATGAGCAGTTCTTC. Based on the CDR3 plus reference TRBV9 and TRBJ2-1, the full variable domain is DSGVTQTPKHLITATGQRVTLRCSPRSGDLSVYWYQQSLDQGLQFLIQYYNGEERAKGNILERFSAQQFPDLHSELNLSSLELGDSALYFCASSFSGGPYNEQFFGPGTRLTVL.

The rearrangement links TRBV9 to TRBJ1-1, with D perhaps matching TRBD1 (5 bases). Trimming removed 3 bases at V and 3 bases at J, with 9 bases between. The CDR3 is 13 amino acids. Germline V gives CDR1 SGDLS, CDR2 YYNGEE. The CDR3 nucleotides are TGTGCCAGCAGCGCAGGGTACTACACTGAAGCTTTCTTT. Its translation is CASSAGYYTEAFF.

The CDR3 DNA reads as TGTGCCAGCAGCCCCTTCCCCAGGGATGTTGGCTACACCTTC. Protein product: CASSPFPRDVGYTF. V is TRBV14 and J is TRBJ1-2; D is perhaps TRBD1 (5 bases). The CDR3 length is 14 residues. Trimming removed 4 bases from V and 7 bases from J, with 16 bases in between. Germline assignment: CDR1 SGHDN and CDR2 FVKESK.

The rearrangement uses TRBV11-2 and TRBJ1-3, with D hard to call. Germline V gene sequence: CDR1 SGHAT, CDR2 FQNNGV. The V end lost 5 bases, the J end lost 0 bases, and 8 bases lay between the germline ends. This CDR3 spans 14 amino acids. CDR3 sequence reads: CASSLYSSGNTIYF. DNA of the CDR3: TGTGCCAGCAGCCTATACAGCTCTGGAAACACCATATATTTT.

The rearrangement uses TRBV18 and TRBJ1-5, with 7 nucleotides matching TRBD1. After removal of 4 bases from V and 4 bases from J, the junction contained 7 bases not matched to a gene. The CDR3 is made up of 15 amino acids. CDR1 KGHSH and CDR2 LQKENI come from the germline V gene. This CDR3 is CASSLETGRNQPQHF. CDR3 sequence (DNA): TGTGCCAGCTCACTAGAGACAGGGAGGAATCAGCCCCAGCATTTT.

The rearrangement uses TRBV7-9 and TRBJ2-3; D is uncertain. CDR1 is SEHNR, CDR2 FQNEAQ, per germline (reference sequence). Between the trimmed V and J ends, which lost 0 bases and 5 bases, there was a span of 12 bases. CDR3 length: 15 amino acids. The DNA of the CDR3 is TGTGCCAGCAGCTTAGCATCCCGCGAAGAAGATACGCAGTATTTT. Amino acids: CASSLASREEDTQYF. The whole variable domain, remainder taken from reference TRBV7-9 and TRBJ2-3, is DTGVSQNPRHKITKRGQNVTFRCDPISEHNRLYWYRQTLGQGPEFLTYFQNEAQLEKSRLLSDRFSAERPKGSFSTLEIQRTEQGDSAMYLCASSLASREEDTQYFGPGTRLTVL.

This chain connects TRBV7-7 to TRBJ2-1; D may be TRBD1 (5 bases). The CDR3 runs to 15 residues. The germline V gene has CDR1 SSHAT and CDR2 FNYEAQ (reference sequence). V lost 5 bases to trimming and J lost 0 bases, with 11 bases between them. The CDR3 region is CASSPGMVSYNEQFF. CDR3 nucleotide sequence: TGTGCCAGCAGCCCAGGGATGGTCTCCTACAATGAGCAGTTCTTC.

The J gene is TRBJ2-1, the V gene TRBV4-1, with unresolved D. V shed 1 base and J shed 8 bases, with 12 bases lying between them. Germline V gives CDR1 MGHRA, CDR2 YSYEKL. CDR3 size: 14 residues. CDR3 in DNA: TGCGCCAGCAGCCAAGTCCGAGGTCCCCATGAGCAGTTCTTC. Its translation is CASSQVRGPHEQFF.

The rearrangement uses TRBV30 and TRBJ2-5; 7 bases are shared with TRBD2. Germline trimming cut 5 bases from V and 3 bases from J; bases unmatched to any gene: 9. The V gene's germline CDR1 is GTSNPN and CDR2 SVGIG (reference sequence). The CDR3 sequence is 14 residues long. In nucleotides, the CDR3 is TGTGCCTGGCAGATGAAGGGGACTAAAGAGACCCAGTACTTC. This encodes CAWQMKGTKETQYF.

The V gene is TRBV19, the J gene TRBJ1-1; D remains unclear. There are 14 residues in the CDR3. Germline V gene data show CDR1 as LNHDA and CDR2 as SQIVND (reference sequence). Deletions cut 3 bases from V and 3 bases from J, with 11 bases between. CDR3 region: CASSIVGQYTEAFF. CDR3 coding DNA: TGTGCCAGTAGTATTGTTGGCCAATACACTGAAGCTTTCTTT.

J is TRBJ2-1 and V is TRBV11-3, with TRBD2 identical over 12 bases. With V trimmed by 2 bases and J by 10 bases, 18 bases remained unmatched. Germline CDR1 is SGHNT and CDR2 is YENEEA. This CDR3 is 19 amino acids long. Here the CDR3 reads CASSLTGWLAGGPSYEQFF. CDR3 nucleotides: TGTGCCAGCAGCTTAACTGGTTGGCTAGCGGGAGGGCCATCGTACGAGCAGTTCTTC.

Only one count was recorded for this clone. The chain combines TRBV5-1 with TRBJ2-5, with 11 bases lining up with TRBD2. The trim removed 0 bases at V and 4 bases at J, leaving 2 bases unmatched. This CDR3 contains 15 residues. Germline V gene sequence: CDR1 SGHRS, CDR2 YFSETQ. CDR3: CASSLGLAGTETQYF. The DNA of the CDR3 is TGCGCCAGCAGCTTGGGACTAGCGGGGACAGAGACCCAGTACTTC.

The J gene is TRBJ2-7, the V gene TRBV1; the DNA was not used to check the table's D call, TRBD2. TRBV1 is deemed a pseudogene. The CDR3 length is 17 residues. CDR3 region: CTSSQDLGRLAGEEQYF. Here the CDR3 DNA reads TGCACCAGCAGCCAAGATCTTGGGAGACTAGCGGGAGAAGAGCAGTACTTC.

This clone was seen just once. The chain employs TRBV5-4 and TRBJ2-5, with TRBD2 matching over 10 bases. CDR3 length: 15 residues. Trimming removed 5 bases from V and 0 bases from J; junction bases left unmatched: 4. Germline V gene sequence: CDR1 SGHNT, CDR2 YYREEE (reference sequence). CDR3 loop: CASSRLAGDQETQYF. CDR3 sequence (DNA): TGTGCCAGCAGTAGACTAGCGGGTGACCAAGAGACCCAGTACTTC.

V and J are TRBV10-3 and TRBJ1-2; D unresolved. This CDR3 region has 16 residues. Trimming took 4 bases from V and 2 from J, leaving 17 bases between them. Per the germline V gene, CDR1 is ENHRY and CDR2 is SYGVKD. CDR3 bases: TGTGCCATCAGTGTGGAGAACTTACGATCCAACTATGGCTACACCTTC. Protein product: CAISVENLRSNYGYTF.

V is TRBV5-1 and J is TRBJ1-1; maybe TRBD1 (6 bases). The CDR3 has 14 residues. Germline V lookup: CDR1 SGHRS, CDR2 YFSETQ. The V end was cut by 2 bases, the J end by 3 bases, with 11 bases between. The CDR3: CASSLGGWDTEAFF. CDR3 coding DNA: TGCGCCAGCAGCTTAGGGGGATGGGACACTGAAGCTTTCTTT.

The chain employs TRBV6-4 and TRBJ1-5, with D tentatively TRBD1 (6 bases). The CDR3 loop spans 15 amino acids. Germline CDR1 MRHNA, CDR2 SNTAGT. V was shortened by 6 bases and J by 0 bases, with 12 bases between the two germline ends. Here the CDR3 reads CASRLQGNSNQPQHF. For the CDR3, the DNA is TGTGCCAGCAGGTTACAGGGAAATAGCAATCAGCCCCAGCATTTT.